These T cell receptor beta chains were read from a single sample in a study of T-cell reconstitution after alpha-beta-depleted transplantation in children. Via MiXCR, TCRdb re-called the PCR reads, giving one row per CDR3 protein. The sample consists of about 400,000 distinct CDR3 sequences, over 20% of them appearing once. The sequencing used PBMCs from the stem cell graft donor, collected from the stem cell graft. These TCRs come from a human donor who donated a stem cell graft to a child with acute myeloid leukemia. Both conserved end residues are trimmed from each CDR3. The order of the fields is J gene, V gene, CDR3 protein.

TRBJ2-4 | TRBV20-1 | SARSKTSGRANIQY
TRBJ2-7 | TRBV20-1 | SVRTSGGSYEQY
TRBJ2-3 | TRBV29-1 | SAGLDSGIRDTQY
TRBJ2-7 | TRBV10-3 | AIRSDSSGYEQY
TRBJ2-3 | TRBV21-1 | ASSKDPELREEKDTQY
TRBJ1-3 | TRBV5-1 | ASSKTGGGSSGNTIY
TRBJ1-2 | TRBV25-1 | ASSEYTNYGYT
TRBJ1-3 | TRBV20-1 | SASSGHRGPSGNTIY
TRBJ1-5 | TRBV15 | ATSRDRTGVQPQH
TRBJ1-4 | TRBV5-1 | ASMEGRLTNEKLF
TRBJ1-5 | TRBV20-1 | SAPDRGRNQPQH
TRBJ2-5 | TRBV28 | ASSPQWYLTDGTQY
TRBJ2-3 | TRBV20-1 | SAGREQDTQY
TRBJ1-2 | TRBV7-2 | ASSSGQPSYGYT
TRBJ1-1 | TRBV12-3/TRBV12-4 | ASSFMTEAF
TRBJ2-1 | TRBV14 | ASSQDGSDRSYNEQF
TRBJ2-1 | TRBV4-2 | ASSPGGLARNEQF
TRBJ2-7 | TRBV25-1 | ASSESQDPYYEQY
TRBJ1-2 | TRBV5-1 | ASSGTRANYGYT
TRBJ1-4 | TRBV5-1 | ASSLAVTGGSSEKLF
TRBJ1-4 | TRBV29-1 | SVGTANEKLF
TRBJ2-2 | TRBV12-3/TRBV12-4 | ASSLALQGSGTGELF
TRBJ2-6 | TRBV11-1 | ASSLFSGSGANVLT
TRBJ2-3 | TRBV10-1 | ASSEGQGVVDTQY
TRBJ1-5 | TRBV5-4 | ASSLSWDQPQH
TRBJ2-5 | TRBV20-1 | SAPPQGGLETQY
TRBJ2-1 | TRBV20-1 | SAIPGGGDNEQF
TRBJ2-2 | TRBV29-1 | SVGGVYRASNTGELF
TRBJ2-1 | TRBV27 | ASSGFGREVNEQF
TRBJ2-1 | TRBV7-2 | ASSLNRGQGLYNEQF
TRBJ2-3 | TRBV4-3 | ASSQDIVGTATDTQY
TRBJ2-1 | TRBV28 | ASSSHREPYNEQF
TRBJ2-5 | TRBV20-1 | SASPPGASGSGTQY
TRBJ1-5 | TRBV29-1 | SALTGGQPQH
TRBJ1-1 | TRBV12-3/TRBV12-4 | ASSLREGYTEAF
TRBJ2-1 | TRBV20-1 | SVAITNEQF
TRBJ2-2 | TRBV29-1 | SVDRSNTGELF
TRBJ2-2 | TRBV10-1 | ASPVGGNTGELF
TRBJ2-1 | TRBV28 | ASSRESGEHYNEQF
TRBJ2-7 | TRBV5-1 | ASSLDWGPNSYEQY
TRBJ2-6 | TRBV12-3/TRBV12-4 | ASSYRRGNSGANVLT
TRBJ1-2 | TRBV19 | ASTWTGANYGYT
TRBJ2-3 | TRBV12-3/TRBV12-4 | ASSLRLAGGDTQY
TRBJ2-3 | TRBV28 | ASYSSGTLRKY